This TCR beta chain was sequenced in a study of shared clonotypes between healthy human individuals. Study conclusions and caveats: The low donor count limited represented genetic and exposure-history diversity. Clonotypes shared by all four sorted-subset donors had higher generation probabilities than non-shared clonotypes.

Naive CD8 cells lacked CD45RO, underwent positive selection for CCR7 and left out terminally differentiated effector memory CD45RA+ cells. Donors included only healthy HIV-negative adults lacking recent acute infections or vaccinations. The V and J ends lost 2 bases and 1 base respectively, with 8 bases between them. Germline V CDR1 and CDR2: SGHAT, FQNNGV. This CDR3 region has 14 residues. In this sample, this clone turned up a few times. Its antigen is unidentified. Assay used: immunoSEQ multiplex PCR; TCRdb lists only in-frame clones, some missing. The table shows around 2,000,000 clones, with just over 90% occurring only once.

The chain uses TRBV11-2 and TRBJ1-1; TRBD1 might be the D (6 bases). The receptor's source is a man younger than 30 in good health. Some clones in this sample may be carry-over from other donors' samples. The sequenced sample was naive CD8+ T cells from PBMCs. CDR3 loop: CASSLQTGNTEAFF. CDR3 in DNA: TGTGCCAGCAGCTTACAGACAGGGAACACTGAAGCTTTCTTT.